This TCR beta chain originates from a study of T-cell reconstitution after alpha-beta-depleted transplantation in children. This clonotype has a count of ten or more. Researchers prepared the TCRbeta library using unique molecular identifiers, the study reports. TCRdb re-analysed the PCR reads in MiXCR, keeping a single row per CDR3 protein. Counted here are around 700,000 distinct CDR3 sequences, around 13% occurring once; the ten biggest clones make up 0.79%. Germline CDR1 and CDR2: DFQATT and SNEGSKA (reference sequence). The CDR3 totals 12 residues. V was trimmed by 5 bases and J by 8 bases, leaving 12 bases between them.

The rearrangement uses TRBV20-1 and TRBJ1-4; possibly TRBD1 for D (6 bases). The sequencing here drew on PBMCs, taken before TCRalphabeta/CD19-depleted stem cell transplant. The sequence derives from a girl aged 2 to 10 with congenital amegakaryocytic thrombocytopenia, due to receive a stem cell transplant. The CDR3 bases are TGCAGTGCTTACAGGGCGGGAGAAAAACTGTTTTTT. This translates into CSAYRAGEKLFF.